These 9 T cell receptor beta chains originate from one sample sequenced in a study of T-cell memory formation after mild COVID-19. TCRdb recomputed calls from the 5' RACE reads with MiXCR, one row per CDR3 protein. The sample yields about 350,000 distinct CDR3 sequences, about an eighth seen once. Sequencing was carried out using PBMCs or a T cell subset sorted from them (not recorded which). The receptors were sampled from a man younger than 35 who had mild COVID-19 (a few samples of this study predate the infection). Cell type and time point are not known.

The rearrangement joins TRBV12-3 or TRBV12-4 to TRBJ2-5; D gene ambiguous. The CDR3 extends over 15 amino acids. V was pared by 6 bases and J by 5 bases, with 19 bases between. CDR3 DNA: TGTGCCAGCAGCTACCCCCAGGCGCCGTGGGAGACCCAGTACTTC. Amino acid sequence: CASSYPQAPWETQYF.

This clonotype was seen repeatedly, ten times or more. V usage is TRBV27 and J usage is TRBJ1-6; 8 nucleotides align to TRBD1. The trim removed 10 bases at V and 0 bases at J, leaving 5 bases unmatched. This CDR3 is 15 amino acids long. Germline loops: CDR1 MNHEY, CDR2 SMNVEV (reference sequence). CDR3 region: CATATGASYNSPLHF. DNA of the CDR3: TGTGCCACCGCGACAGGGGCCTCCTATAATTCACCCCTCCACTTT.

CDR3 coding DNA: TGTGCCAGCAGTAGAAGGCCAGCCCACGAGACCCAGTACTTC. Amino acid sequence: CASSRRPAHETQYF. V and J are TRBV6-5 and TRBJ2-5; the D is unclear. The CDR3 has 14 residues. Trimming took 5 bases from V and 5 from J, leaving 15 bases between them. Germline V CDR1 and CDR2: MNHEY, SVGAGI.

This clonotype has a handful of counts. DNA of the CDR3: TGCGCCAGCAGCTTGGGAACACAGGGGGAAAAGACCCAGTACTTC. Protein: CASSLGTQGEKTQYF. The chain links TRBV5-1 to TRBJ2-5, with 8 bases lining up with TRBD1. The V and J ends lost 0 bases and 6 bases, in that order; junction bases with no gene match: 7. The CDR3 contains 15 residues. Looked up from germline, CDR1 is SGHRS and CDR2 is YFSETQ.

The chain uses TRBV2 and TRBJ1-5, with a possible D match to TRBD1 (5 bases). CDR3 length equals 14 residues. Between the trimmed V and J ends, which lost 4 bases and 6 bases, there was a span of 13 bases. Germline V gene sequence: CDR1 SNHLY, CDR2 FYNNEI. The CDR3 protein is CASSVDRGSQPQHF. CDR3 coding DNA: TGTGCCAGCAGTGTAGACAGAGGTAGTCAGCCCCAGCATTTT. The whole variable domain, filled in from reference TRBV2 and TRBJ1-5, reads EPEVTQTPSHQVTQMGQEVILRCVPISNHLYFYWYRQILGQKVEFLVSFYNNEISEKSEIFDDQFSVERPDGSNFTLKIRSTKLEDSAMYFCASSVDRGSQPQHFGDGTRLSIL.

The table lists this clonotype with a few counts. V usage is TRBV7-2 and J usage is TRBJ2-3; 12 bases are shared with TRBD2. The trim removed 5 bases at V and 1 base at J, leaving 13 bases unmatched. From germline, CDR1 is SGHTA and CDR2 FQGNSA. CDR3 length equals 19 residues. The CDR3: CASSRRPSGGAEGTDTQYF. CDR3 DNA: TGTGCCAGCAGCCGCCGTCCTAGCGGGGGGGCCGAAGGCACAGATACGCAGTATTTT.

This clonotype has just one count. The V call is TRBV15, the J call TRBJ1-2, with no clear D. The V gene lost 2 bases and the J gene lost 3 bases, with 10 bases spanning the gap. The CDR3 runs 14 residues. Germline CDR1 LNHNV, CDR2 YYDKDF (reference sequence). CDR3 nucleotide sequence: TGTGCCACCAGCAGAAATTCATGGGACTATGGCTACACCTTC. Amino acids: CATSRNSWDYGYTF.

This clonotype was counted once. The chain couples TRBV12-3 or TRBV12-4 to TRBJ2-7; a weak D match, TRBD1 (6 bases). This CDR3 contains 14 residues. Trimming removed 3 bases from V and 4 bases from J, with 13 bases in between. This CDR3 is CASSFSRGGYEQYF. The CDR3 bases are TGTGCCAGCAGTTTCAGCAGGGGTGGATACGAGCAGTACTTC.

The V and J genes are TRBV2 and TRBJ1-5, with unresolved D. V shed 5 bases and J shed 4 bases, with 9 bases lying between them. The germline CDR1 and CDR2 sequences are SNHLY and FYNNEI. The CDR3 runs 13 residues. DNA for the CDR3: TGTGCCAGCAGTAACGGACGGAATCAGCCCCAGCATTTT. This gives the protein CASSNGRNQPQHF.